The source of this TCR beta chain is a study of cytomegalovirus exposure and HLA in healthy donors. Primers included in the PCR were 60 Vbeta and 13 Jbeta primers. Generated by immunoSEQ multiplex PCR, the TCRdb table keeps only in-frame clones and is missing some. Of some 45,000 clones listed, 50% to 55% are singletons. About this clone: What it binds is unknown. An end of the junction differs from the germline gene, which may be a read error.

This CDR3 region has 17 residues. Germline V gene lookup returns CDR1 MNHNS and CDR2 SASEGT. Overall study findings and caveats: The likely explanation for a cluster of highly shared sequence variants was sequencing artifact.

Specimen: PBMCs. The chain links TRBV6-1 to TRBJ1-2, with D perhaps matching TRBD1 (6 bases). This TCR derives from a human donor in good health. CDR3 region: CASSEGTGTPPSRGYTF. For the CDR3, the DNA is TGTGCCAGCAGCGAAGGAACAGGGACCCCCCCATCTCGCGGCTACACCTTC.